The 28 T cell receptor beta chains reported below all come from one sample, sequenced in a study of T cell changes during pregnancy in multiple sclerosis. TCRdb's table, derived via immunoSEQ multiplex PCR, lists solely in-frame clones and lacks some. Among about 97,000 clones listed, 90% were seen once. The sequencing used peripheral blood, collected in the second trimester of pregnancy. These receptors were collected from a female donor in good health, enrolled as a control in a pregnancy study.

J is TRBJ1-1 and V is TRBV28, with TRBD1 matching 9 bases. The CDR3 length is 16 residues. The V gene's germline CDR1 is MDHEN and CDR2 SYDVKM. V shed 7 bases and J 1 base; nucleotides not matched to a gene: 10. CDR3 amino acids: CASTVLPGQGNTEAFF. The CDR3 DNA is TGTGCCAGCACCGTCCTCCCGGGACAGGGGAACACTGAAGCTTTCTTT.

The gene calls are TRBV5-1 and TRBJ2-2, with D maybe TRBD2 (6 bases). The germline V and J ends were trimmed by 0 bases and 3 bases, with 9 bases remaining between them. The CDR3 extends over 15 amino acids. Germline CDR1 reads SGHRS; CDR2 reads YFSETQ. In DNA form, the CDR3 reads TGCGCCAGCAGCTTGGCGGGGGAGCACACCGGGGAGCTGTTTTTT. Translation: CASSLAGEHTGELFF.

This chain uses TRBV5-1 with TRBJ1-2, with 8 bases that match TRBD1. The germline gives CDR1 SGHRS, CDR2 YFSETQ. The CDR3 loop spans 15 amino acids. The V and J ends lost 0 bases and 7 bases, in that order; junction bases with no gene match: 8. The CDR3 loop reads CASSLDFRTGPGYTF. The CDR3 DNA reads TGCGCCAGCAGCTTGGACTTTAGGACAGGGCCTGGCTACACCTTC. The variable domain in full, with the rest retrieved from reference TRBV5-1 and TRBJ1-2, is KAGVTQTPRYLIKTRGQQVTLSCSPISGHRSVSWYQQTPGQGLQFLFEYFSETQRNKGNFPGRFSGRQFSNSRSEMNVSTLELGDSALYLCASSLDFRTGPGYTFGSGTRLTVV.

This sequence joins TRBV5-1 and TRBJ2-5; no reliable D call. CDR1 and CDR2 (germline): SGHRS, YFSETQ. The V end was cut by 3 bases, the J end by 5 bases, with 11 bases between. The CDR3 consists of 13 residues. CDR3 protein: CASSSLEKETQYF. In DNA form, the CDR3 reads TGCGCCAGCAGCTCGCTGGAGAAGGAGACCCAGTACTTC.

This sequence joins TRBV6-5 and TRBJ2-5; 7 positions match TRBD1. CDR3 length: 14 amino acids. The germline gives CDR1 MNHEY, CDR2 SVGAGI. Trimming took 6 bases from V and 2 from J; bases not matched to a gene: 6. CDR3 sequence: CASSPQGVQETQYF. The CDR3 DNA is TGTGCCAGCAGCCCTCAGGGGGTGCAAGAGACCCAGTACTTC.

The chain joins TRBV5-1 to TRBJ2-1, with 10 bases matching TRBD2. The trim removed 0 bases at V and 8 bases at J, leaving 5 bases unmatched. The CDR3 consists of 15 residues. Germline V lookup: CDR1 SGHRS, CDR2 YFSETQ. CDR3 residues: CASSLVLAGFDEQFF. The CDR3 DNA reads as TGCGCCAGCAGCTTGGTACTAGCGGGGTTCGATGAGCAGTTCTTC.

The V gene is TRBV7-9, the J gene TRBJ1-2, with 7 bases lining up with TRBD1. Trimming took 3 bases from V and 7 from J; bases not matched to a gene: 14. The CDR3 sequence is 16 residues long. Germline values: CDR1 SEHNR, CDR2 FQNEAQ (reference sequence). The chain's CDR3 is CASSLIGTERSVGYTF. DNA for the CDR3: TGTGCCAGCAGCTTGATAGGGACAGAGAGGTCTGTTGGCTACACCTTC.

V gene TRBV5-6 combines with J gene TRBJ2-1, with 9 bases aligning to TRBD2. J was trimmed by 3 bases and V by 2 bases; bases with no gene match: 9. The germline V gene encodes CDR1 SGHDT and CDR2 YYEEEE. The CDR3 covers 17 residues. The chain's CDR3 is CASSFRTSALIYNEQFF. CDR3 DNA: TGTGCCAGCAGCTTCCGGACTAGCGCCCTTATCTACAATGAGCAGTTCTTC. Full variable domain (rest looked up from reference TRBV5-6 and TRBJ2-1): DAGVTQSPTHLIKTRGQQVTLRCSPKSGHDTVSWYQQALGQGPQFIFQYYEEEERQRGNFPDRFSGHQFPNYSSELNVNALLLGDSALYLCASSFRTSALIYNEQFFGPGTRLTVL.

This clone was seen a single time. The junction departs from the called germline gene at one end, perhaps through a read error. This rearrangement joins TRBV30 to TRBJ1-2; 11 positions agree with TRBD1. The CDR3 extends over 14 amino acids. CDR1 is GTSNPN and CDR2 is SVGIG in the germline V gene (reference sequence). CDR3 region: CAWSPGTGGHGHTF. The CDR3, as DNA: TGTGCCTGGAGTCCCGGGACAGGGGGACATGGCCACACCTTC. Supplemented by reference TRBV30 and TRBJ1-2, the full variable domain reads SQTIHQWPATLVQPVGSPLSLECTVEGTSNPNLYWYRQAAGRGLQLLFYSVGIGQISSEVPQNLSASRPQDRQFILSSKKLLLSDSGFYLCAWSPGTGGHGHTFGSGTRLTVV.

The chain recombines TRBV5-1 with TRBJ2-5, with 10 bases that match TRBD2. The CDR3 runs to 16 residues. Germline V gene data show CDR1 as SGHRS and CDR2 as YFSETQ. After removal of 2 bases from V and 2 bases from J, the junction contained 6 bases not matched to a gene. CDR3 bases: TGCGCCAGCAGCTTTCGAGCGGGGGGGCCTCAAGAGACCCAGTACTTC. It is translated as CASSFRAGGPQETQYF. Supplemented by reference TRBV5-1 and TRBJ2-5, the full variable domain reads KAGVTQTPRYLIKTRGQQVTLSCSPISGHRSVSWYQQTPGQGLQFLFEYFSETQRNKGNFPGRFSGRQFSNSRSEMNVSTLELGDSALYLCASSFRAGGPQETQYFGPGTRLLVL.

DNA for the CDR3: TGTGCCAGCAGTCCCGGAGGAGGGAGGAATGAAAAACTGTTTTTT. It translates to CASSPGGGRNEKLFF. J is TRBJ1-4 and V is TRBV6-5; D is uncertain. The CDR3 spans 15 residues. From germline, CDR1 is MNHEY and CDR2 SVGAGI. V shed 5 bases and J shed 5 bases, with 15 bases lying between them.

This chain connects TRBV5-1 to TRBJ2-1; 8 positions agree with TRBD2. Germline V gives CDR1 SGHRS, CDR2 YFSETQ. Unmatched junction bases numbered 14, after V lost 1 base and J lost 8 bases. This CDR3 contains 17 residues. Here the CDR3 reads CASSLSRLGLGRDEQFF. CDR3 sequence (DNA): TGCGCCAGCAGCTTGTCACGTTTGGGACTAGGGAGGGATGAGCAGTTCTTC.

The CDR3 reads CASSLSSLPGTDTQYF. For the CDR3, the DNA is TGTGCCAGCAGTTTATCGAGCCTCCCCGGCACAGATACGCAGTATTTT. The V and J genes are TRBV27 and TRBJ2-3; D gene unclear. Trimming removed 0 bases at V and 1 base at J, with 11 bases between. CDR1 MNHEY and CDR2 SMNVEV come from the germline V gene (reference sequence). The CDR3 consists of 16 residues.

The chain has TRBV6-1 and TRBJ2-1; D is undetermined. Between the trimmed V and J ends, which lost 2 bases and 7 bases, there was a span of 3 bases. The CDR3 has 11 amino acids. CDR1 is MNHNS and CDR2 is SASEGT in the germline V gene. In nucleotides, the CDR3 is TGTGCCAGCAGTGAACTGAATGAGCAGTTCTTC. Its protein product is CASSELNEQFF.

The chain combines TRBV5-4 with TRBJ1-2; possibly TRBD1 for D (5 bases). CDR3 length: 15 residues. CDR1 SGHNT and CDR2 YYREEE come from the germline V gene (reference sequence). The V gene lost 7 bases and the J gene lost 6 bases, with 22 bases spanning the gap. Here the CDR3 reads CASHLVFQGENGYTF. The CDR3 nucleotides are TGTGCCAGCCACTTGGTATTCCAGGGTGAGAATGGCTACACCTTC.

The V gene is TRBV9, the J gene TRBJ2-7; TRBD1 agrees at 7 bases. This CDR3 spans 16 amino acids. Germline lookup yields CDR1 SGDLS and CDR2 YYNGEE. Trimming removed 0 bases from V and 3 bases from J; junction bases left unmatched: 9. The CDR3 here is CASSVEEWDSLYEQYF. The DNA of the CDR3 is TGTGCCAGCAGCGTAGAAGAATGGGACAGCCTCTACGAGCAGTACTTC.

V and J are TRBV18 and TRBJ1-6, with D perhaps TRBD1 (5 bases). The CDR3 covers 15 residues. V lost 3 bases, J lost 7 bases, and 13 bases lay in between. Germline V gives CDR1 KGHSH, CDR2 LQKENI. In DNA, the CDR3 is TGTGCCAGCTCACCCTCCAGGGTAGGGAATTCACCCCTCCACTTT. Its protein is CASSPSRVGNSPLHF.

V is TRBV29-1 and J is TRBJ2-3; tentatively, D is TRBD1 (5 bases). The CDR3 has 18 residues. V gave up 4 bases and J gave up 0 bases, with 23 bases separating them. Per germline, CDR1 SQVTM and CDR2 ANQGSEA. CDR3 amino acids: CSVVSSRVRPLSTDTQYF. The CDR3, as DNA: TGCAGCGTTGTGAGTAGCAGGGTCCGTCCCCTTAGCACAGATACGCAGTATTTT.

V gene TRBV5-1 combines with J gene TRBJ2-7; TRBD1 matches at 10 bases. CDR3 length equals 13 residues. Germline V gene sequence: CDR1 SGHRS, CDR2 YFSETQ. Unmatched junction bases numbered 2, after V lost 8 bases and J lost 0 bases. The CDR3 DNA is TGCGCCAGTCGGACAGGGGGCTCCTACGAGCAGTACTTC. Translating it yields CASRTGGSYEQYF.

This clone was recorded a few times. The chain uses TRBV5-1 and TRBJ2-1, with TRBD1 matching 9 bases. The CDR3 runs to 15 residues. Germline loops: CDR1 SGHRS, CDR2 YFSETQ. With V trimmed by 3 bases and J by 4 bases, 5 bases remained unmatched. The CDR3 DNA is TGCGCCAGCAGCTCGGGACAGGGCCGTTACAATGAGCAGTTCTTC. Translated: CASSSGQGRYNEQFF.

The V gene is TRBV9, the J gene TRBJ2-1, with D tentatively TRBD2 (6 bases). V was pared by 4 bases and J by 10 bases, with 24 bases between. The CDR3 is 16 residues long. CDR1 and CDR2 (germline): SGDLS, YYNGEE. CDR3 amino acids: CASSLLLGDFRDEQFF. The DNA of the CDR3 is TGTGCCAGCAGCCTCCTCTTAGGGGACTTCCGGGACGAGCAGTTCTTC.

This chain connects TRBV4-1 to TRBJ2-6, with D possibly being TRBD1 (5 bases). Per the germline V gene, CDR1 is MGHRA and CDR2 is YSYEKL. The CDR3 loop spans 14 amino acids. The germline V and J ends were trimmed by 4 bases and 4 bases, with 8 bases remaining between them. CDR3 bases: TGCGCCAGCAGCCTGGGGCGCGGGGCCAACGTCCTGACTTTC. This gives the protein CASSLGRGANVLTF.

The chain has TRBV18 and TRBJ2-1; TRBD1 aligns across 7 bases. The CDR3 sequence is 14 residues long. V trimming: 3 bases; J trimming: 2 bases; junction bases outside the gene matches: 1. Germline V gene lookup returns CDR1 KGHSH and CDR2 LQKENI. The CDR3 DNA sequence: TGTGCCAGCTCACCGGGACAGACCTACAATGAGCAGTTCTTC. The encoded protein is CASSPGQTYNEQFF. Using reference TRBV18 and TRBJ2-1 for the parts outside the CDR3, the full variable domain is NAGVMQNPRHLVRRRGQEARLRCSPMKGHSHVYWYRQLPEEGLKFMVYLQKENIIDESGMPKERFSAEFPKEGPSILRIQQVVRGDSAAYFCASSPGQTYNEQFFGPGTRLTVL.

V gene TRBV27 combines with J gene TRBJ1-2; possible D gene TRBD1, 6 bases. Trimming cost V 2 bases and J 7 bases, with 17 bases left between them. Per germline, CDR1 MNHEY and CDR2 SMNVEV (reference sequence). The CDR3 is 15 residues long. DNA for the CDR3: TGTGCCAGCAGTTTAGGGGCCAGGACCAGGGGTGGCTACACCTTC. Protein sequence: CASSLGARTRGGYTF.

CDR3 coding DNA: TGTGCCAGTACCTCACAAGGTTCAGGACAGGTTGCGTACTTC. Its translation is CASTSQGSGQVAYF. The chain has TRBV19 and TRBJ2-4; 7 bases fit TRBD1. Per germline, CDR1 LNHDA and CDR2 SQIVND (reference sequence). The trim removed 7 bases at V and 15 bases at J, leaving 18 bases unmatched. The CDR3 runs to 14 residues.

The V gene is TRBV28, the J gene TRBJ2-1, with 9 bases that match TRBD2. V was clipped by 4 bases and J by 9 bases; unmatched bases: 10. CDR1 and CDR2 (germline): MDHEN, SYDVKM. This CDR3 comprises 15 residues. CDR3 region: CASSSLAGATSEQFF. The DNA of the CDR3 is TGTGCCAGCAGTTCCTTAGCGGGAGCGACAAGTGAGCAGTTCTTC.

The table lists this clone with a count of one. The genes are TRBV4-1 and TRBJ2-1, with TRBD2 identical over 10 bases. This CDR3 is 15 amino acids long. V dropped 5 bases and J dropped 7; count of bases not matched to a gene: 8. CDR1 is MGHRA and CDR2 is YSYEKL in the germline V gene. In DNA, the CDR3 is TGCGCCAGCAGCTCAGCCGGGACTAGCGCTAATGAGCAGTTCTTC. Translating it yields CASSSAGTSANEQFF.

The V gene is TRBV11-2, the J gene TRBJ2-2, with D possibly TRBD1 on 5 matching bases. Germline V lookup: CDR1 SGHAT, CDR2 FQNNGV. CDR3 length: 19 residues. V was pared by 2 bases and J by 1 base, with 20 bases between. The CDR3: CASSLNRLRKGMNTGELFF. CDR3 in DNA: TGTGCCAGCAGCTTAAATCGGTTGAGGAAGGGGATGAACACCGGGGAGCTGTTTTTT.